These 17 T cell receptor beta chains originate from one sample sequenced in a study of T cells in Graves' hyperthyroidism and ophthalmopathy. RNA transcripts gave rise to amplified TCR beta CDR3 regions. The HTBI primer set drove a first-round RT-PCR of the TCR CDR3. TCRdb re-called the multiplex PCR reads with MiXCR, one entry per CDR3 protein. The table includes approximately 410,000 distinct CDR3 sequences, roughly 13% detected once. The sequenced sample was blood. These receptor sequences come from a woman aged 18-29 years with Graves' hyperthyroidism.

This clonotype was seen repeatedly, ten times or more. The CDR3 DNA sequence: TGTGCCAGCAGTTTACGGGGGGCCCACTACGAGCAGTACTTC. This encodes CASSLRGAHYEQYF. The chain joins TRBV27 to TRBJ2-7, with a tentative D call TRBD2 (7 bases). The V gene's germline CDR1 is MNHEY and CDR2 SMNVEV (reference sequence). CDR3 length: 14 amino acids. V lost 2 bases and J lost 3, with 11 bases in between.

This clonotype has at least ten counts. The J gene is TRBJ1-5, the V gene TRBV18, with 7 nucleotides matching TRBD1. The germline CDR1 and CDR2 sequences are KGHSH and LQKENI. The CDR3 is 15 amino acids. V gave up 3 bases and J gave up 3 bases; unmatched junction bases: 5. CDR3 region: CASSPQGVNNQPQHF. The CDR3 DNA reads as TGTGCCAGCTCACCCCAGGGGGTCAACAATCAGCCCCAGCATTTT.

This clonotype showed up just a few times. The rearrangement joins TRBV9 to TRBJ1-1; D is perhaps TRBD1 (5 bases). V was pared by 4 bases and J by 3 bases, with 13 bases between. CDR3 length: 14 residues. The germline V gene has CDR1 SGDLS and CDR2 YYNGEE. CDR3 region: CASSSAPGDTEAFF. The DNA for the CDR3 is TGTGCCAGCAGCTCCGCCCCGGGGGACACTGAAGCTTTCTTT.

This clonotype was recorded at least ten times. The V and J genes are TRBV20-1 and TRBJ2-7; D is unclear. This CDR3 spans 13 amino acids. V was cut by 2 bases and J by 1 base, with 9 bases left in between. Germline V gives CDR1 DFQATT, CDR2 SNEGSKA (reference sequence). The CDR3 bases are TGCAGTGCTAGACACGATGGATCCTACGAGCAGTACTTC. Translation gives CSARHDGSYEQYF.

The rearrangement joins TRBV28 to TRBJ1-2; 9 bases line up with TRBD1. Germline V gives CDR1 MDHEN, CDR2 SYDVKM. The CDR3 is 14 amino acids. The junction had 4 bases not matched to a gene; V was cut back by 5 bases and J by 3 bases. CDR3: CASSTGQGYYGYTF. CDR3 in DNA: TGTGCCAGCAGTACGGGACAGGGCTACTATGGCTACACCTTC.

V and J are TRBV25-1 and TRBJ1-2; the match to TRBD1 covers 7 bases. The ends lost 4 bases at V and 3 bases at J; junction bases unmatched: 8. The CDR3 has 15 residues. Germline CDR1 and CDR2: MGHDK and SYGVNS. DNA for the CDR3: TGTGCCAGCAGTGCCGGGAGGGGGCTAGACTATGGCTACACCTTC. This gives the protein CASSAGRGLDYGYTF.

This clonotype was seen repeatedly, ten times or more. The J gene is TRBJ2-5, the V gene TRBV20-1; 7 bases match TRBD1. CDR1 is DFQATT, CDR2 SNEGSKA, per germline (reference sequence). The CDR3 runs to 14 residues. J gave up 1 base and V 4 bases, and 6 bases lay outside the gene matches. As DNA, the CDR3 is TGCAGTGCTATTAAGGGGGCTACCCAAGAGACCCAGTACTTC. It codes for CSAIKGATQETQYF.

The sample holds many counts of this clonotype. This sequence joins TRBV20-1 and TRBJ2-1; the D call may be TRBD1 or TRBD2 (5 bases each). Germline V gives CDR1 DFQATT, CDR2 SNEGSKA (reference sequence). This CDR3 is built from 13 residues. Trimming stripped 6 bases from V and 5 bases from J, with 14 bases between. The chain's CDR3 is CSAFRDQNNEQFF. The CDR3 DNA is TGCAGTGCCTTCCGGGACCAGAACAATGAGCAGTTCTTC.

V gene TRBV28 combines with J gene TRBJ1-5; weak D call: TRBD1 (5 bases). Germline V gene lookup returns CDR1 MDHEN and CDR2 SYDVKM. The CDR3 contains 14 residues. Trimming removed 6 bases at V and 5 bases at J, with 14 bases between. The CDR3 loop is CASRRLGRDQPQHF. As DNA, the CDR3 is TGTGCCAGCAGGCGCCTTGGCAGGGATCAGCCCCAGCATTTT.

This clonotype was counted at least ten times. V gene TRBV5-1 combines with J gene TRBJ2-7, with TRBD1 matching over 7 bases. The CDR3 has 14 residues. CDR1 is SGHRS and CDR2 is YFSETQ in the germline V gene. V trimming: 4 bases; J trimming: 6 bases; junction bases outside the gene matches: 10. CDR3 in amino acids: CASSTGTALAEQYF. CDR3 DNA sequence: TGCGCCAGCAGCACCGGGACAGCTCTCGCCGAGCAGTACTTC.

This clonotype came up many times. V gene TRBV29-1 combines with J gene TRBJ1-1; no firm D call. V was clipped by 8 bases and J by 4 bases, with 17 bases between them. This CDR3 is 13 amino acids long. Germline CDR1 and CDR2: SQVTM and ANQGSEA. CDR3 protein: CSTERISGTEAFF. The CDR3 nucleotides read TGCAGCACCGAGCGGATTTCTGGCACTGAAGCTTTCTTT.

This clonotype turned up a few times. Here the CDR3 DNA reads TGTGCCAGCAGCTTGTGGGGGGAGGTGAACAATGAGCAGTTCTTC. It specifies CASSLWGEVNNEQFF. The rearrangement joins TRBV5-5 to TRBJ2-1; TRBD2 is a possible D gene (6 bases). The CDR3 is made up of 15 amino acids. V was shortened by 1 base and J by 5 bases, with 13 bases between the two germline ends. Germline V gene lookup returns CDR1 SGHKS and CDR2 YYEKEE (reference sequence).

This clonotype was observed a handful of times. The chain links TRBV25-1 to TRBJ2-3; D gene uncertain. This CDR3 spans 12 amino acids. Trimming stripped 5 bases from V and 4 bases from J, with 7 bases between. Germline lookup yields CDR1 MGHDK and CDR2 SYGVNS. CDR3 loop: CASSITADTQYF. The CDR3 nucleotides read TGTGCCAGCAGTATTACAGCAGATACGCAGTATTTT.

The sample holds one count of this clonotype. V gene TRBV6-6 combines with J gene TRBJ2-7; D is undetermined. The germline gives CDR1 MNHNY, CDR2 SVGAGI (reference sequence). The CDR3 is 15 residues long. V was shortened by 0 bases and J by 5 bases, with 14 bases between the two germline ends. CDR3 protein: CASSYSSDATHEQYF. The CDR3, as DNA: TGTGCCAGCAGTTACTCAAGCGACGCTACCCACGAGCAGTACTTC.

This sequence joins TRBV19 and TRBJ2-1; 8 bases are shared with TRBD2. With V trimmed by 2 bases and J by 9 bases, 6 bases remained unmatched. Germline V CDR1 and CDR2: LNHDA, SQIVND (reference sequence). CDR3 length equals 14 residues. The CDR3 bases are TGTGCCAGTAGTATACAGCGGGAGTCCCGTGAGCAGTTCTTC. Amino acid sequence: CASSIQRESREQFF.

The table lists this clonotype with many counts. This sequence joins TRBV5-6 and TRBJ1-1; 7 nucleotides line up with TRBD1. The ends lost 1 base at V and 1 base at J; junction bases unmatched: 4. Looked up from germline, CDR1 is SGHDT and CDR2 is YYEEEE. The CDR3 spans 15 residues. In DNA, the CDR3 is TGTGCCAGCAGCTTGTGGGGACAGCCGAACACTGAAGCTTTCTTT. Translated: CASSLWGQPNTEAFF.

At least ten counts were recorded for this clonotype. The CDR3 sequence is CASSPTEKNSYEQYF. DNA for the CDR3: TGTGCCAGCAGCCCGACAGAGAAAAACTCCTACGAGCAGTACTTC. The chain is built from TRBV3-1 and TRBJ2-7, with D possibly TRBD1 on 5 matching bases. CDR1 and CDR2 (germline): LGHDT, YNNKEL (reference sequence). V was pared by 4 bases and J by 0 bases, with 13 bases between. This CDR3 spans 15 amino acids.